Following are 7 T cell receptor beta chains from one sample sequenced in a study of T cells in Graves' hyperthyroidism and ophthalmopathy. The investigators amplified TCR beta CDR3 regions from RNA transcripts. The study used the HTBI primer set for a first-round RT-PCR of the TCR CDR3. TCRdb independently ran MiXCR on the multiplex PCR reads; one entry per CDR3 protein. Here the sample spans around 700,000 distinct CDR3 sequences, around a sixth being singletons. What was sequenced was blood. Receptors were obtained from a woman aged 50 to 60 with Graves' hyperthyroidism that later progressed to Graves' ophthalmopathy.

This clonotype has only a few counts. As DNA, the CDR3 is TGTGCCAGCAGCACAGGGGAATTTAACTATGGCTACACCTTC. Translation gives CASSTGEFNYGYTF. This chain joins TRBV27 and TRBJ1-2, with 7 bases fitting TRBD1. The junction had 5 bases not matched to a gene; V was cut back by 6 bases and J by 1 base. This CDR3 comprises 14 residues. Germline values: CDR1 MNHEY, CDR2 SMNVEV (reference sequence).

The CDR3 nucleotides read TGTGCCAGCAGAAAACTGTCCGCGGGAGCCCAAGAGACCCAGTACTTC. Translation gives CASRKLSAGAQETQYF. The V gene is TRBV5-4, the J gene TRBJ2-5, with 7 positions matching TRBD2. Germline values: CDR1 SGHNT, CDR2 YYREEE (reference sequence). This CDR3 is built from 16 residues. After removal of 5 bases from V and 1 base from J, the junction contained 11 bases not matched to a gene.

This clonotype was seen repeatedly, ten times or more. V usage is TRBV11-3 and J usage is TRBJ2-5, with 8 bases matching TRBD2. Germline lookup yields CDR1 SGHNT and CDR2 YENEEA. The CDR3 loop spans 14 amino acids. The trim removed 5 bases at V and 5 bases at J, leaving 7 bases unmatched. The CDR3 DNA sequence: TGTGCCAGCAGCCCTATACTAGCGGCTGAGACCCAGTACTTC. This translates into CASSPILAAETQYF.

This clonotype was picked up many times. The gene calls are TRBV5-6 and TRBJ1-6; D not resolved. This CDR3 has 14 residues. CDR1 is SGHDT, CDR2 YYEEEE, per germline. The V end was cut by 2 bases, the J end by 9 bases, with 12 bases between. CDR3 sequence: CASSFLGSASPLHF. The CDR3 nucleotides are TGTGCCAGCAGCTTTCTGGGGTCCGCTTCACCCCTCCACTTT.

This clonotype was counted ten times or more. The chain links TRBV6-1 to TRBJ1-1, with D possibly matching TRBD1 (5 bases). The V end was cut by 5 bases, the J end by 8 bases, with 12 bases between. The CDR3 sequence is 12 residues long. Germline V lookup: CDR1 MNHNS, CDR2 SASEGT. As DNA, the CDR3 is TGTGCCAGCAGTAACCTAGGGGCAGAAGCTTTCTTT. It encodes CASSNLGAEAFF.

The chain is built from TRBV6-1 and TRBJ1-5; D gene ambiguous. The CDR3 length is 14 residues. The germline V gene has CDR1 MNHNS and CDR2 SASEGT. V lost 7 bases and J 1 base, leaving 11 bases between the germline ends. CDR3 nucleotide sequence: TGTGCCAGCACTAGGGAACTCAGCAATCAGCCCCAGCATTTT. Residues: CASTRELSNQPQHF.

This clonotype was counted a few times. V is TRBV20-1 and J is TRBJ2-3; 15 bases match TRBD2. The CDR3 has 15 amino acids. From germline, CDR1 is DFQATT and CDR2 SNEGSKA (reference sequence). The junction had 6 bases not matched to a gene; V was cut back by 7 bases and J by 4 bases. CDR3 nucleotides: TGCAGTGGGACTAGCGGGGGGGCCCTTTCAGATACGCAGTATTTT. It yields the protein CSGTSGGALSDTQYF.